Below are 18 T cell receptor beta chains sequenced from a single sample in a study of T cell changes during pregnancy in multiple sclerosis. Profiled with immunoSEQ multiplex PCR; TCRdb holds only in-frame clones, not every one. This table has roughly 37,000 clones, 91% appearing once. The specimen comprised CD4+ T cells from peripheral blood mononuclear cells, sampled in the second trimester of pregnancy. These receptors all stem from a female donor in good health, enrolled as a control in a pregnancy study.

The chain couples TRBV5-4 to TRBJ2-3; no clear D gene. CDR3 length: 13 residues. From germline, CDR1 is SGHNT and CDR2 YYREEE (reference sequence). V lost 4 bases and J lost 1, with 7 bases in between. CDR3 sequence (DNA): TGTGCCAGCAGCGTGAGCGGCACAGATACGCAGTATTTT. Amino acid sequence: CASSVSGTDTQYF.

The rearrangement links TRBV18 to TRBJ1-4; no reliable D call. The ends were cut back, 0 bases at V and 4 bases at J, with 6 bases in the middle. Germline-derived CDR1 and CDR2 are KGHSH and LQKENI. CDR3 length equals 14 residues. The CDR3 reads CASSPPYSNEKLFF. The CDR3 region has the DNA TGTGCCAGCTCACCACCGTACAGTAATGAAAAACTGTTTTTT.

This chain links TRBV11-3 with TRBJ2-1; 8 nucleotides match TRBD2. V lost 0 bases, J lost 7 bases, and 17 bases stayed unmatched. Germline V gives CDR1 SGHNT, CDR2 YENEEA. The CDR3 totals 19 residues. The CDR3 coding sequence is TGTGCCAGCAGCTTAGATTCGGTTAGGAGCGGGAGCGAATGGAATGAGCAGTTCTTC. The encoded protein is CASSLDSVRSGSEWNEQFF.

The chain employs TRBV5-4 and TRBJ1-2; D uncertain. CDR3 length: 16 amino acids. Germline-derived CDR1 and CDR2 are SGHNT and YYREEE (reference sequence). Trimming removed 8 bases at V and 8 bases at J, with 28 bases between. The CDR3 is CASHAASAALLYGYTF. CDR3 sequence (DNA): TGTGCCAGTCATGCGGCTTCAGCGGCCCTCCTATACGGCTACACCTTC.

The chain employs TRBV9 and TRBJ2-3; no clear D gene. The CDR3 extends over 14 amino acids. Trimming left V 3 bases short and J 0 bases short, with 8 bases between. CDR1 and CDR2 (germline): SGDLS, YYNGEE. This chain's CDR3 is CASSATFSTDTQYF. The DNA of the CDR3 is TGTGCCAGCAGCGCGACTTTTAGCACAGATACGCAGTATTTT. Together with reference TRBV9 and TRBJ2-3, the CDR3 gives the full variable domain: DSGVTQTPKHLITATGQRVTLRCSPRSGDLSVYWYQQSLDQGLQFLIQYYNGEERAKGNILERFSAQQFPDLHSELNLSSLELGDSALYFCASSATFSTDTQYFGPGTRLTVL.

As DNA, the CDR3 is TGCGCCAGCAGCCCAACCGGGACAGGGGGCTCCGGCTACACCTTC. Protein: CASSPTGTGGSGYTF. This chain links TRBV5-1 with TRBJ1-2; 12 nucleotides align to TRBD1. Germline V CDR1 and CDR2: SGHRS, YFSETQ. CDR3 length: 15 amino acids. J lost 8 bases, V lost 4 bases, and 9 bases had no gene match.

The chain recombines TRBV28 with TRBJ2-7; TRBD1 is a possible D gene (5 bases). Per the germline V gene, CDR1 is MDHEN and CDR2 is SYDVKM. This CDR3 region has 13 residues. The V gene lost 3 bases and the J gene lost 7 bases, with 13 bases spanning the gap. In nucleotides, the CDR3 is TGTGCCAGCAGTTTGGCAGGGCCCCTAGAGCAGTACTTC. Its protein is CASSLAGPLEQYF.

The chain uses TRBV5-1 and TRBJ2-3; 11 bases line up with TRBD1. V shed 4 bases and J 3 bases; nucleotides not matched to a gene: 10. CDR3 size: 17 residues. CDR1 is SGHRS and CDR2 is YFSETQ in the germline V gene. The CDR3 loop reads CASSERTGGAKTDTQYF. For the CDR3, the DNA is TGCGCCAGCAGCGAACGGACAGGGGGCGCTAAGACAGATACGCAGTATTTT.

V gene TRBV27 combines with J gene TRBJ2-5, with D possibly being TRBD2 (5 bases). CDR3 length equals 15 residues. Germline V gene lookup returns CDR1 MNHEY and CDR2 SMNVEV (reference sequence). Trimming took 2 bases from V and 0 from J, leaving 10 bases between them. Written as DNA, the CDR3 is TGTGCCAGCAGTTTACGAGGGATGTACCAAGAGACCCAGTACTTC. Its protein is CASSLRGMYQETQYF.

The chain couples TRBV14 to TRBJ1-1; TRBD1 agrees at 7 bases. Unmatched junction bases numbered 2, after V lost 3 bases and J lost 4 bases. The length of the CDR3 is 13 residues. Germline CDR1 reads SGHDN; CDR2 reads FVKESK. The CDR3 DNA sequence: TGTGCCAGCAGCCAGACAGGGAGCACTGAAGCTTTCTTT. Its protein product is CASSQTGSTEAFF.

This chain's CDR3 is CASSSGIAVGYEQYF. Written as DNA, the CDR3 is TGTGCCAGCAGTTCGGGGATAGCGGTAGGATACGAGCAGTACTTC. The rearrangement uses TRBV27 and TRBJ2-7; a possible D gene is TRBD2 (6 bases). Germline CDR1 reads MNHEY; CDR2 reads SMNVEV (reference sequence). V lost 4 bases and J lost 4, with 17 bases in between. The CDR3 runs 15 residues.

The chain links TRBV11-3 to TRBJ1-4; D ambiguous. CDR3 size: 13 residues. V gave up 5 bases and J gave up 8 bases, with 12 bases separating them. Germline CDR1 SGHNT, CDR2 YENEEA. The CDR3 reads CASSQNRGEKLFF. CDR3 coding DNA: TGTGCCAGCAGCCAAAATAGAGGGGAAAAACTGTTTTTT.

The V gene is TRBV4-2, the J gene TRBJ2-3; TRBD2 might be the D (6 bases). Trimming took off 1 base at V and 5 bases at J, with 13 bases between the two ends. Germline loops: CDR1 LGHNA, CDR2 YNFKEQ. The CDR3 has 15 residues. The CDR3 spells CASSQAGVRGDTQYF. In DNA, the CDR3 is TGTGCCAGCAGCCAAGCGGGGGTTAGAGGAGATACGCAGTATTTT.

The chain joins TRBV5-4 to TRBJ1-5, with D perhaps matching TRBD1 (5 bases). The CDR3 covers 16 residues. Between the trimmed V and J ends, which lost 0 bases and 0 bases, there was a span of 10 bases. Germline V lookup: CDR1 SGHNT, CDR2 YYREEE (reference sequence). The CDR3 bases are TGTGCCAGCAGCTTGGCCTGGACAAATAGCAATCAGCCCCAGCATTTT. This gives the protein CASSLAWTNSNQPQHF.

The chain uses TRBV6-6 and TRBJ1-5; TRBD1 is a possible D gene (5 bases). The ends were cut back, 8 bases at V and 9 bases at J, with 11 bases in the middle. The CDR3 is 11 amino acids. Germline-derived CDR1 and CDR2 are MNHNY and SVGAGI (reference sequence). CDR3 DNA sequence: TGTGCCAGCGGAACCGGGGGGCCCCAGCATTTT. It codes for CASGTGGPQHF.

Only one count was recorded for this clone. The chain links TRBV7-9 to TRBJ2-7; the match to TRBD2 covers 15 bases. The V and J ends lost 5 bases and 2 bases, in that order; junction bases with no gene match: 10. The V gene's germline CDR1 is SEHNR and CDR2 FQNEAQ (reference sequence). The CDR3 loop spans 18 amino acids. The CDR3 DNA sequence: TGTGCCAGCAGCCGCGGGACTAGCGGGGGGTCCACCCCCTACGAGCAGTACTTC. As protein: CASSRGTSGGSTPYEQYF.

This chain joins TRBV11-3 and TRBJ2-5; tentative D call: TRBD1 (6 bases). The CDR3 extends over 13 amino acids. Germline CDR1 SGHNT, CDR2 YENEEA. The V end lost 5 bases, the J end lost 3 bases, and 10 bases lay between the germline ends. The CDR3 here is CASSRTVEETQYF. CDR3 in DNA: TGTGCCAGCAGCCGGACAGTCGAAGAGACCCAGTACTTC.

This clone was counted a few times. V is TRBV11-3 and J is TRBJ2-3; 10 positions agree with TRBD1. Trimming removed 3 bases from V and 4 bases from J; junction bases left unmatched: 1. Germline values: CDR1 SGHNT, CDR2 YENEEA. CDR3 length equals 14 residues. The CDR3 DNA reads TGTGCCAGCAGCTTGGGACAGGGGCCAGATACGCAGTATTTT. Translating it yields CASSLGQGPDTQYF.